This T cell receptor (beta chain) was recovered during a study of blood T cell repertoires in COVID-19 (dated by TCRdb to 2019 to 2021). With regard to the full study: Samples covering the acute and convalescent phases of COVID-19 were provided by collaborators in the United States, Italy and Spain. The dataset comprised deeply sampled blood TCRbeta repertoires from subjects exposed to, actively infected with, or recovered from COVID-19. Where HLA class I and class II types were available, the types were taken from metadata supplied by the sample provider, not from assay-based typing. The material from the prospective study consisted of cDNA or gDNA derived from T cells, B-cell-depleted T cells, or PBMCs. Samples were obtained from the ongoing ImmuneRACE study (first 160 participants) and from 1,200 or so subjects provided by 6 global collaborators. A freely available public database, intended as a resource for researchers studying the immune response to SARS-CoV-2, is where the repertoires were released. The sample metadata nearly always contained a de-identified subject ID, COVID-19 status, age in years and sex.

General study outcomes and caveats: The amount of clinical and demographic metadata varied by source and participant and was provided uncurated.

For this chain, trimming is 7 bases at the V end and 4 bases at the J end, and the number of junction bases without a gene match is 7. The CDR3 spans 13 residues, from the cysteine through the phenylalanine. The CDR3 DNA has 39 bases and is translated from base 1. CDR1 and CDR2, per the germline V gene, are SQVTM and ANQGSEA. A remark on this clone: It lacks a known antigen. There are no base qualities to consult, and no much larger clone falls within one base.

TCRbeta CDR3 regions were amplified from genomic DNA by means of the immunoSEQ Assay, a bias-controlled multiplex PCR. For the original study's pipeline: The number of nucleated cells in each sample was estimated from the amplification of reference gene primers within the assay. Sequence reads were collapsed and filtered to measure the absolute abundance of every unique TCRbeta CDR3 rearrangement. Productive Simpson clonality was computed per sample as the square root of Simpson's diversity index over productive rearrangements. Entries here come from immuneACCESS through TCRdb and include only in-frame sequences with V and J called. Some clones fail to appear in such tables; in the studies checked, an unresolved V gene covers under half of the shortfall, and the cause of the remainder is unknown. V and J calls plus clone size are reproduced from that table; the DNA served to infer D and trimming. The sample table contains about 340,000 clones; only one count was recorded for around 83% of them. The ten largest clones take up approximately 3.1% of the sample.

Collaborating institutions collected whole blood in K2EDTA tubes following their own protocols. Collaborator samples were shipped for TCRbeta analysis as frozen whole blood, isolated PBMCs, or DNA extracted from either sample type. The sequence came from a man aged 25-40 years with active or convalescent COVID-19. Recombination linked TRBV29-1 to TRBJ2-5, and 9 junction bases match TRBD1. The sequenced material came from peripheral blood. The CDR3 region: CSATDRGGETQYF. The DNA sequence reads TGCAGCGCAACGGACAGGGGCGGAGAGACCCAGTACTTC.